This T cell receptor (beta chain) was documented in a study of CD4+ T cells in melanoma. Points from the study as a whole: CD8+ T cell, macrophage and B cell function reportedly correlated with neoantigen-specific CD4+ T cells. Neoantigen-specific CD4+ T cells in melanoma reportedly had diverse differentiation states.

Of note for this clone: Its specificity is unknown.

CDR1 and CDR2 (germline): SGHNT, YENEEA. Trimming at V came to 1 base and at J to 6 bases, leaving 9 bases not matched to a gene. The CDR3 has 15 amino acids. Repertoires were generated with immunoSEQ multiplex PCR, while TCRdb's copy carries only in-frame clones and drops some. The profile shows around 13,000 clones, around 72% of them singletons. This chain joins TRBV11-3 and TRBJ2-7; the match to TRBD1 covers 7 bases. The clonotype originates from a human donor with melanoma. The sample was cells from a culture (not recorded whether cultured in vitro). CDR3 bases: TGTGCCAGCAGCTTAGCCCGGGACAGCCCTTGCGAGCAGTACTTC. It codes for CASSLARDSPCEQYF.